This TCR beta chain stems from a study of vaccination effects on CD4 cells after COVID-19. CDR1 MDHEN and CDR2 SYDVKM come from the germline V gene. V was cut by 8 bases and J by 3 bases, with 16 bases left in between. CDR3 length equals 14 residues. Sequencing was performed with immunoSEQ multiplex PCR; in TCRdb, only in-frame clones are kept and a portion is missing. The top ten hold approximately 5% of the sample, which has roughly 50,000 clones, approximately 61% seen once. The authors isolated CD4+ T cells after roughly eleven days of culture. Fresh IL-2-containing medium replaced half the medium on days 3 and 7. Findings of the study overall: Convalescent patients were scarce, and early post-infection timepoints were absent.

Concerning this clone: The antigen is undetermined.

This TCR was recovered from a human donor who received a COVID-19 vaccine. This specimen consisted of CD4+ T cells from PBMCs cultured without peptide, obtained before COVID-19 vaccination. The rearrangement joins TRBV28 to TRBJ1-1; the D is unclear. The CDR3 sequence is CASSTKGRDTEAFF. CDR3 DNA sequence: TGTGCCAGCTCGACGAAGGGAAGGGACACTGAAGCTTTCTTT.